A selection of T cell receptor beta chains follows, all from one sample in a study of OX40 agonist ivuxolimab in advanced cancers. Only in-frame clones appear in the TCRdb table, and some are missing; sequencing was by immunoSEQ multiplex PCR. Altogether about 59,000 clones are present, roughly 84% being singletons, with the ten largest covering about 27%. This sample comprised CD4+ or CD8+ T cells sorted from blood, obtained in a trial of the OX40 agonist ivuxolimab. The receptors shown here come from an adult with an advanced solid tumor such as melanoma, head and neck, liver or kidney cancer. Each CDR3 is given with its conserved first and last residue. Each record gives: D gene, CDR3 length, V gene, J gene, CDR3 protein. The D gene is left open where the match is weak.

d_gene: -
len: 13
v_gene: TRBV19
j_gene: TRBJ2-7
CDR3aa: CASSIQGLGEQYF

d_gene: TRBD2
len: 17
v_gene: TRBV5-1
j_gene: TRBJ2-1
CDR3aa: CASSLGFSSGGQNEQFF

d_gene: -
len: 12
v_gene: TRBV6-1
j_gene: TRBJ2-1
CDR3aa: CASSEDRPWEFF

d_gene: TRBD1
len: 16
v_gene: TRBV9
j_gene: TRBJ1-5
CDR3aa: CASSPGTGDLNQPQHF

d_gene: -
len: 13
v_gene: TRBV9
j_gene: TRBJ2-5
CDR3aa: CASSVGGGETQYF

d_gene: -
len: 14
v_gene: TRBV7-9
j_gene: TRBJ2-2
CDR3aa: CASSLAGAGGELFF

d_gene: TRBD1
len: 15
v_gene: TRBV5-1
j_gene: TRBJ1-2
CDR3aa: CASSLVPGTDYGYTF

d_gene: TRBD1
len: 16
v_gene: TRBV6-6
j_gene: TRBJ2-5
CDR3aa: CASSHGQGAAQETQYF

d_gene: -
len: 13
v_gene: TRBV19
j_gene: -
CDR3aa: CASRQTTGYEQYF

d_gene: -
len: 14
v_gene: TRBV9
j_gene: TRBJ2-6
CDR3aa: CASSGLSGANVLTF

d_gene: -
len: 17
v_gene: TRBV25-1
j_gene: TRBJ1-4
CDR3aa: CASSDAGAGPLYEKLFF

d_gene: -
len: 17
v_gene: TRBV21-1
j_gene: TRBJ2-1
CDR3aa: CASSKPRLADTYNEQFF

d_gene: -
len: 17
v_gene: TRBV5-4
j_gene: TRBJ1-4
CDR3aa: CASSSRVTDSTNEKLFF

d_gene: TRBD1
len: 15
v_gene: TRBV18
j_gene: TRBJ2-7
CDR3aa: CASSLPTGSSYEQYF

d_gene: TRBD2
len: 17
v_gene: TRBV19
j_gene: TRBJ2-1
CDR3aa: CASSTNTIAGGYNEQFF

d_gene: TRBD2
len: 13
v_gene: TRBV2
j_gene: TRBJ2-5
CDR3aa: CASSGGGGETQYF

d_gene: -
len: 14
v_gene: TRBV7-8
j_gene: TRBJ2-1
CDR3aa: CASSLLVEYNEQFF

d_gene: -
len: 16
v_gene: TRBV5-4
j_gene: TRBJ2-2
CDR3aa: CASSLRGLVNTGELFF

d_gene: TRBD1
len: 13
v_gene: TRBV19
j_gene: TRBJ2-1
CDR3aa: CASSITGGGEQFF

d_gene: -
len: 15
v_gene: TRBV28
j_gene: TRBJ1-5
CDR3aa: CASSIPGFLNQPQHF

d_gene: -
len: 18
v_gene: TRBV7-8
j_gene: TRBJ2-6
CDR3aa: CASSLLGSAASGANVLTF

d_gene: -
len: 13
v_gene: TRBV18
j_gene: TRBJ2-7
CDR3aa: CASSPPSSYEQYF

d_gene: TRBD1
len: 16
v_gene: TRBV28
j_gene: TRBJ2-7
CDR3aa: CASRLLPGQGAYEQYF